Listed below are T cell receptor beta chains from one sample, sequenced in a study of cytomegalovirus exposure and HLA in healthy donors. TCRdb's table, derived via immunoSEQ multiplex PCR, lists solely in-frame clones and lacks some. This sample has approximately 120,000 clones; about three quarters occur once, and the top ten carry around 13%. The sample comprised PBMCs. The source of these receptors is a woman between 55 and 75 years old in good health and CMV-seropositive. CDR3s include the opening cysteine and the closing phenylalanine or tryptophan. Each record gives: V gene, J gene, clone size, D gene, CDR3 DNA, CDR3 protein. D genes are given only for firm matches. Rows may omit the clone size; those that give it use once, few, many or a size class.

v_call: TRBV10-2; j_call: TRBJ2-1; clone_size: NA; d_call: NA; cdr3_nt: TGCGCCAGCAGTGAACAGGGCGATGAGCAGTTCTTC; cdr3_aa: CASSEQGDEQFF
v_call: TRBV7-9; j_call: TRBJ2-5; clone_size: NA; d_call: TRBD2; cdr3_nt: TGTGCCAGCAGCATCGTTAGCGGGGGAGGGCCCCAGTACTTC; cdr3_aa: CASSIVSGGGPQYF
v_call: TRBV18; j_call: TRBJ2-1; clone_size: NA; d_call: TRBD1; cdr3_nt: TGTGCCAGCTCACGACGGGGACAGGGGGGCAATGAGCAGTTCTTC; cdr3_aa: CASSRRGQGGNEQFF
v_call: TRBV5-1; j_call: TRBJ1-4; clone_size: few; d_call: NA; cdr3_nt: TGCGCCAGCAGCTTGGGCAGTGAGGGTGAAAAACTGTTTTTT; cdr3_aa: CASSLGSEGEKLFF
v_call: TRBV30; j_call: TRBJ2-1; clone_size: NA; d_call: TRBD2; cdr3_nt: TGTGCCTGGAGTCCAGGGACTAGCGGGAGATTGTACTCCTACAATGAGCAGTTCTTC; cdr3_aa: CAWSPGTSGRLYSYNEQFF
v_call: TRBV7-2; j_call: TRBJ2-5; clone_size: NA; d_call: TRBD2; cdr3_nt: TGTGCCAGCAGCCCTATAGCGGGGCAAGAGACCCAGTACTTC; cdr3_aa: CASSPIAGQETQYF
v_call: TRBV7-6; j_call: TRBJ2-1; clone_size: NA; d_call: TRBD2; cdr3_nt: TGTGCCAGCAGCTTAGTTGGCTCGGGAGGGCCCGGTGAGCAGTTCTTC; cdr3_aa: CASSLVGSGGPGEQFF
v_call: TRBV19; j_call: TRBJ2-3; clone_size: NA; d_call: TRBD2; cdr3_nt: TGTGCCAGTAGTCAGCGGGACGGACTAGCGGGAGCAGATACGCAGTATTTT; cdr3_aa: CASSQRDGLAGADTQYF
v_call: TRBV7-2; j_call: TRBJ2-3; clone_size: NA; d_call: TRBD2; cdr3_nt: TGTGCCAGCAGCTTAGCGGCGGGGGAGGATACGCAGTATTTT; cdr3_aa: CASSLAAGEDTQYF
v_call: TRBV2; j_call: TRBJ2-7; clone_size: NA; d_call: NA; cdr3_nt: TGTGCCAGCACCCGCCAGTTCTACGAGCAGTACTTC; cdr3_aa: CASTRQFYEQYF
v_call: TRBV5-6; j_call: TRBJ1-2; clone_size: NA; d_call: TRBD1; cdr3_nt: TGTGCCAGCAGCTTAGGCCAGGGGGCCTACTATGGCTACACCTTC; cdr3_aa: CASSLGQGAYYGYTF
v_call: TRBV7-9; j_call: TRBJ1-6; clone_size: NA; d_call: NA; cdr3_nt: TGTGCCAGCAGCTTAACGGGTGCCTATAATTCACCCCTCCACTTT; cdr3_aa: CASSLTGAYNSPLHF
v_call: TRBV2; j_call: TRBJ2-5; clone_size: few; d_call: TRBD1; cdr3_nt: TGTGCCAGCAGTGCGTACGGGACAGGGTCCCCACAAGAGACCCAGTACTTC; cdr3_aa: CASSAYGTGSPQETQYF
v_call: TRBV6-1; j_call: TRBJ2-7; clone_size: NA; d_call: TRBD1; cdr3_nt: TGTGCCAGCAGTGACCAGGGGGCCTACGAGCAGTACTTC; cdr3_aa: CASSDQGAYEQYF
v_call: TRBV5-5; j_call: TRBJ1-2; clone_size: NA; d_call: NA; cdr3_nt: TGTGCCAGCAGCTTGGGCAGGGTTAACTATGGCTACACCTTC; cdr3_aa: CASSLGRVNYGYTF
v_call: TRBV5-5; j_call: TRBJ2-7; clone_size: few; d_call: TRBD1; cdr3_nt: TGTGCCAGCAGCTCGGTGACAGGGGTTTACGAGCAGTACTTC; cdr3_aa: CASSSVTGVYEQYF
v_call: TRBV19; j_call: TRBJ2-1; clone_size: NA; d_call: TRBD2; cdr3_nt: TGTGCCAGTATCCCTAGCGGGAGTATTAATGAGCAGTTCTTC; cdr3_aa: CASIPSGSINEQFF
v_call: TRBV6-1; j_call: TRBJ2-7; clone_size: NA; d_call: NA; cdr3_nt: TGTGCCAGCAGTGGGCACAACAGTCTTCCCTCCTACGAGCAGTACTTC; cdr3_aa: CASSGHNSLPSYEQYF
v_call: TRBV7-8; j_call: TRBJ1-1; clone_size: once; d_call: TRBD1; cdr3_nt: TGTGCCAGCAGCTTACAGCTAGGGACAGGGGGGCGCGGCACTGAAGCTTTCTTT; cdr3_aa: CASSLQLGTGGRGTEAFF
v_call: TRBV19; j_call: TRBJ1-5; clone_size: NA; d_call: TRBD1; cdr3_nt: TGTGCCAGTGGATGGCAGGGGGCAGGTCAGCCCCAGCATTTT; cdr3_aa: CASGWQGAGQPQHF